These 30 T cell receptor beta chains were sequenced from one sample in a study of blood T cells in healthy people across ages. Primed by a sample-barcoded 5' primer and a J-beta primer mix, a second PCR proceeded for about 7 to 12 cycles. One entry per CDR3 protein results from TCRdb running MiXCR on the 5' RACE reads. The sample has roughly 800,000 distinct CDR3 sequences, about three fifths seen once; the top ten hold approximately 23%. Sequenced: blood. The receptors shown here come from a man aged 30-40 years in good health.

This clonotype was counted once. The chain combines TRBV25-1 with TRBJ2-7, with D perhaps TRBD1 (6 bases). Germline-derived CDR1 and CDR2 are MGHDK and SYGVNS. The CDR3 has 12 amino acids. Trimming stripped 6 bases from V and 12 bases from J, with 18 bases between. CDR3 sequence (DNA): TGTGCCAGCAGATCTACAGGGCTCAATCTGTACTTC. Protein product: CASRSTGLNLYF.

The chain carries TRBV28 and TRBJ2-4, with 15 positions matching TRBD2. The J call may be in error: the DNA end matches TRBJ2-7 better. This CDR3 has 16 residues. Germline V gene sequence: CDR1 MDHEN, CDR2 SYDVKM. As DNA, the CDR3 is TGTGCCAGCAGTTTATTCGGGACTAGCGGGAGGTTCGAGCAGTACTTC. Its translation is CASSLFGTSGRFEQYF.

This clonotype was detected only once. The J gene is TRBJ2-7, the V gene TRBV7-3; D gene ambiguous. Germline lookup yields CDR1 SGHTA and CDR2 FQGTGA. V lost 4 bases and J 1 base, leaving 8 bases between the germline ends. The CDR3 consists of 13 residues. The CDR3 sequence: CASSSQPSYEQYF. The DNA of the CDR3 is TGTGCCAGCAGCTCTCAGCCATCCTACGAGCAGTACTTC.

The chain combines TRBV7-2 with TRBJ2-1; 13 bases are shared with TRBD2. The CDR3 is made up of 16 amino acids. Germline V lookup: CDR1 SGHTA, CDR2 FQGNSA. J lost 8 bases, V lost 7 bases, and 11 bases had no gene match. The DNA for the CDR3 is TGTGCCAGCAAAACTAGCGGGGGGGCCATCATCGATGAGCAGTTCTTC. Translation: CASKTSGGAIIDEQFF.

The J gene is TRBJ2-3, the V gene TRBV7-2; D is undetermined. The germline gives CDR1 SGHTA, CDR2 FQGNSA. The V end lost 1 base, the J end lost 2 bases, and 10 bases lay between the germline ends. The CDR3 loop spans 15 amino acids. CDR3 residues: CASSLVSRFTDTQYF. The CDR3 DNA reads as TGTGCCAGCAGCTTAGTATCCAGATTCACAGATACGCAGTATTTT.

This chain connects TRBV6-5 to TRBJ2-4; tentative D call: TRBD2 (7 bases). The CDR3 totals 13 residues. The V end lost 7 bases, the J end lost 8 bases, and 15 bases lay between the germline ends. CDR1 is MNHEY, CDR2 SVGAGI, per germline. CDR3 in DNA: TGTGCCAGCAATTTTATAGGGGGGGACATTCAGTACTTC. This sequence encodes CASNFIGGDIQYF.

The chain joins TRBV28 to TRBJ1-1, with a tentative D call TRBD1 (6 bases). Germline CDR1 MDHEN, CDR2 SYDVKM. Trimming took off 1 base at V and 11 bases at J, with 17 bases between the two ends. The CDR3 sequence is 14 residues long. CDR3 nucleotides: TGTGCCAGCAGTTTATTGGGTCCGGACAGAACGGCTTTCTTT. This translates into CASSLLGPDRTAFF.

This clonotype was seen only a few times. The chain carries TRBV3-1 and TRBJ1-6; D gene unclear. Germline V gene lookup returns CDR1 LGHDT and CDR2 YNNKEL (reference sequence). Trimming stripped 4 bases from V and 7 bases from J, with 11 bases between. The CDR3 extends over 14 amino acids. The DNA of the CDR3 is TGTGCCAGCAGCCCCGGCCCGGGAAATTCACCCCTCCACTTT. As protein: CASSPGPGNSPLHF.

A note on this clonotype: An end of the junction does not agree with germline; a read error may underlie this. This sequence joins TRBV19 and TRBJ2-5; 7 nucleotides agree with TRBD1. Germline CDR1 reads LNHDA; CDR2 reads SQIVND (reference sequence). This CDR3 region has 14 residues. CDR3 DNA sequence: TGCGCCAGTAGTATCCGACAGGGACAAGAGACCCAGTACTTC. This sequence encodes CASSIRQGQETQYF.

V and J are TRBV25-1 and TRBJ2-3; tentative D call: TRBD1 (8 bases). Germline CDR1 is MGHDK and CDR2 is SYGVNS. CDR3 length equals 18 residues. Trimming took off 5 bases at V and 2 bases at J, with 23 bases between the two ends. The CDR3 reads CASSTGGGFPKDTDTQYF. CDR3 nucleotide sequence: TGTGCCAGCAGTACAGGGGGGGGATTTCCTAAAGACACAGATACGCAGTATTTT.

This clonotype has a handful of counts. V is TRBV12-3 or TRBV12-4 and J is TRBJ2-5, with TRBD1 identical over 7 bases. With 7 bases clipped from V and 5 bases from J, the junction kept 4 bases outside the gene matches. CDR3 length: 12 amino acids. The CDR3 DNA reads as TGTGCCAGCAAAACAGGGGTCGAGACCCAGTACTTC. Translation gives CASKTGVETQYF.

This clonotype was recorded a few times. This sequence joins TRBV4-3 and TRBJ2-7; D ambiguous. The germline V and J ends were trimmed by 0 bases and 2 bases, with 8 bases remaining between them. Germline V gene sequence: CDR1 LGHNA, CDR2 YSLEER. The length of the CDR3 is 14 residues. The CDR3 spells CASSQDFKAYEQYF. CDR3 coding DNA: TGCGCCAGCAGCCAAGACTTTAAAGCCTACGAGCAGTACTTC.

The genes are TRBV7-2 and TRBJ2-5, with TRBD2 as a possible D gene (6 bases). The CDR3 runs to 16 residues. Trimming shortened V by 4 bases and J by 4 bases, and 19 bases separated the two germline ends. Germline assignment: CDR1 SGHTA and CDR2 FQGNSA. The CDR3 nucleotides are TGTGCCAGCAGCTCGGCTGCGCGAGCGGGTGCAGAGACCCAGTACTTC. This encodes CASSSAARAGAETQYF.

The rearrangement links TRBV20-1 to TRBJ2-1; TRBD1 aligns across 7 bases. The CDR3 totals 14 residues. J lost 0 bases, V lost 6 bases, and 5 bases had no gene match. From germline, CDR1 is DFQATT and CDR2 SNEGSKA (reference sequence). In DNA form, the CDR3 reads TGCAGTGCGATACAGGGGAACTCCTACAATGAGCAGTTCTTC. This translates into CSAIQGNSYNEQFF.

DNA for the CDR3: TGTGCCAGCAGCTTAGGCAGGGGAGCTCACGAGCAGTACTTC. Translated: CASSLGRGAHEQYF. The chain has TRBV13 and TRBJ2-4; D is perhaps TRBD1 (6 bases). Judging by the DNA end, TRBJ2-7 fits better; the J call may be wrong. This CDR3 is built from 14 residues. The germline gives CDR1 PRHDT, CDR2 FYEKMQ (reference sequence).

J is TRBJ2-1 and V is TRBV7-9; weak D call: TRBD2 (6 bases). CDR1 is SEHNR, CDR2 FQNEAQ, per germline (reference sequence). V gave up 8 bases and J gave up 7 bases, with 15 bases separating them. This CDR3 spans 13 amino acids. CDR3 nucleotide sequence: TGTGCCAGCTGGGACGGGAGCCTGAATGAGCAGTTCTTC. It translates to CASWDGSLNEQFF. Based on the CDR3 plus reference TRBV7-9 and TRBJ2-1, the full variable domain is DTGVSQNPRHKITKRGQNVTFRCDPISEHNRLYWYRQTLGQGPEFLTYFQNEAQLEKSRLLSDRFSAERPKGSFSTLEIQRTEQGDSAMYLCASWDGSLNEQFFGPGTRLTVL.

The genes are TRBV12-3 or TRBV12-4 and TRBJ2-5; D is undetermined. The CDR3 spans 14 residues. V lost 1 base to trimming and J lost 7 bases, with 13 bases between them. As DNA, the CDR3 is TGTGCCAGCAGTTTAGGTCTCATGGCATGGACCCAGTACTTC. Amino acid sequence: CASSLGLMAWTQYF.

This chain joins TRBV19 and TRBJ2-3; TRBD2 matches at 7 bases. After removal of 9 bases from V and 2 bases from J, the junction contained 14 bases not matched to a gene. Germline values: CDR1 LNHDA, CDR2 SQIVND (reference sequence). The CDR3 is 16 residues long. CDR3 amino acids: CASSGRLADYTDTQYF. The CDR3 DNA reads TGTGCCAGCAGCGGTCGGCTAGCGGACTACACAGATACGCAGTATTTT. Full variable domain (missing parts from reference TRBV19 and TRBJ2-3): DGGITQSPKYLFRKEGQNVTLSCEQNLNHDAMYWYRQDPGQGLRLIYYSQIVNDFQKGDIAEGYSVSREKKESFPLTVTSAQKNPTAFYLCASSGRLADYTDTQYFGPGTRLTVL.

The chain has TRBV7-9 and TRBJ1-5; D gene unclear. The CDR3 has 17 residues. V lost 0 bases and J lost 0, with 12 bases in between. Germline loops: CDR1 SEHNR, CDR2 FQNEAQ (reference sequence). The CDR3 sequence: CASSLAGGLNSNQPQHF. In nucleotides, the CDR3 is TGTGCCAGCAGCTTAGCCGGAGGTCTTAATAGCAATCAGCCCCAGCATTTT.

The rearrangement links TRBV29-1 to TRBJ1-1; 7 bases agree with TRBD1. V dropped 7 bases and J dropped 2; count of bases not matched to a gene: 13. The germline CDR1 and CDR2 sequences are SQVTM and ANQGSEA. The CDR3 sequence is 15 residues long. The CDR3 coding sequence is TGCAGCGCAGGGAGGGACAGCGCCGCAAACACTGAAGCTTTCTTT. Protein: CSAGRDSAANTEAFF.

This clonotype was picked up a small number of times. CDR3 nucleotide sequence: TGTGCCAGCAGCCAGGGACTAGCGGGTTACAATGAGCAGTACTTC. It translates to CASSQGLAGYNEQYF. The chain couples TRBV6-2 or TRBV6-3 to TRBJ2-1; TRBD2 agrees at 12 bases. The DNA end lines up better with TRBJ2-7; the J call may be wrong. The CDR3 loop spans 15 amino acids. In germline, CDR1 is MNHEY, CDR2 SVGEGT.

The chain joins TRBV29-1 to TRBJ2-1, with TRBD2 as a possible D gene (5 bases). The CDR3 sequence is 12 residues long. CDR1 and CDR2 from the germline V gene are SQVTM and ANQGSEA. Trimming stripped 6 bases from V and 8 bases from J, with 14 bases between. In DNA, the CDR3 is TGCAGCGTGGTACTAGTATCCCATGAGCAGTTCTTC. It yields the protein CSVVLVSHEQFF.

The chain has TRBV7-9 and TRBJ2-5; the D is unclear. Trimming removed 5 bases at V and 5 bases at J, with 21 bases between. Germline CDR1 reads SEHNR; CDR2 reads FQNEAQ (reference sequence). This CDR3 comprises 16 residues. For the CDR3, the DNA is TGTGCCAGCAGCCCCCCTCTCTCTTCTCCTTTGGAGACCCAGTACTTC. This sequence encodes CASSPPLSSPLETQYF.

This chain connects TRBV7-2 to TRBJ2-7, with D unresolved. The V and J ends lost 6 bases and 0 bases respectively, with 12 bases between them. The CDR3 spans 14 residues. The V gene's germline CDR1 is SGHTA and CDR2 FQGNSA. CDR3 nucleotides: TGTGCCAGCAGTGCTACGACACTCTCCTACGAGCAGTACTTC. Translation gives CASSATTLSYEQYF.

This rearrangement joins TRBV9 to TRBJ2-3, with D perhaps matching TRBD2 (6 bases). Looked up from germline, CDR1 is SGDLS and CDR2 is YYNGEE. Trimming left V 0 bases short and J 2 bases short, with 13 bases between. This CDR3 comprises 16 residues. The chain's CDR3 is CASSVVSGRYTDTQYF. In nucleotides, the CDR3 is TGTGCCAGCAGCGTAGTGAGCGGGCGGTACACAGATACGCAGTATTTT.

V is TRBV28 and J is TRBJ2-1; 11 positions agree with TRBD1. The J call may be faulty, since TRBJ2-7 better matches the DNA end. This CDR3 is built from 14 residues. Germline CDR1 is MDHEN and CDR2 is SYDVKM. The chain's CDR3 is CASMTGTGGYEQYF. The DNA for the CDR3 is TGTGCCAGCATGACCGGGACAGGGGGATACGAGCAGTACTTC.

The chain couples TRBV28 to TRBJ1-1; 7 bases agree with TRBD1. Germline V gene lookup returns CDR1 MDHEN and CDR2 SYDVKM. The CDR3 loop spans 12 amino acids. V shed 6 bases, J shed 3 bases, and the junction held 1 base outside the gene matches. CDR3 residues: CASRDRDTEAFF. CDR3 nucleotide sequence: TGTGCCAGCAGAGACAGGGACACTGAAGCTTTCTTT.

The J gene is TRBJ1-2, the V gene TRBV6-1; the match to TRBD1 covers 8 bases. Germline V lookup: CDR1 MNHNS, CDR2 SASEGT. CDR3 length equals 16 residues. V gave up 7 bases and J gave up 2 bases; unmatched junction bases: 12. This CDR3 is CASNVLGTGVNYGYTF. CDR3 in DNA: TGTGCCAGCAATGTCTTGGGGACAGGAGTAAACTATGGCTACACCTTC.

The CDR3 DNA is TGTGCCAGCAGTCTTCACAGGGGGGCAGCCATGAACACTGAAGCTTTCTTT. Amino acid sequence: CASSLHRGAAMNTEAFF. J is TRBJ1-1 and V is TRBV28; 8 bases are a match to TRBD1. Per the germline V gene, CDR1 is MDHEN and CDR2 is SYDVKM. CDR3 size: 17 residues. V lost 5 bases to trimming and J lost 0 bases; unmatched junction nucleotides: 11.

The chain combines TRBV12-3 or TRBV12-4 with TRBJ1-2, with 10 bases matching TRBD1. The ends lost 6 bases at V and 6 bases at J; junction bases unmatched: 4. The CDR3 is 13 residues long. The CDR3 loop reads CASREGQGNGYTF. DNA of the CDR3: TGTGCCAGCAGGGAGGGACAGGGGAATGGCTACACCTTC.